The TCR beta chain described here comes from a study of shared clonotypes between healthy human individuals (dated by TCRdb to the early 2020s). Regarding the research as a whole: The cohort comprised a couple of women and three men aged 18 to 49 years. For each donor, CD4 naive and CD4 memory were each given three plates, CD8 naive was given two plates, and CD8 memory was given one plate. To estimate repertoire size and how much clonotypes are shared between individuals, the study performed deep sequencing of blood TCR repertoires from a handful of healthy adults. To increase sequencing depth and limit assay-specific biases, different laboratories used diverse techniques to prepare libraries and sequence TCR repertoires. Each donor's leukapheresis produced roughly between roughly 0.85 and 9 billion PBMCs. Results and caveats for the whole study, not just this receptor: Larger estimated clonotype richness was generally found for naive subsets than for memory subsets. Even with the large sequencing depth, rarefaction of the sorted-subset datasets indicated that sequencing was incomplete. Only blood was sampled, and tissue TCR repertoires likely differ from those in blood. Pairwise subsampling led to the expectation that sequencing depth would affect the degree of clonotype sharing among donors. Because the study included a small number of donors, the genetic and exposure-history diversity represented was limited. Higher generation probabilities were observed for clonotypes shared by all four sorted-subset donors than for non-shared clonotypes. Roughly 5.2% of naive CD4, around 3.6% of naive CD8, 2% to 2.5% of memory CD4, and over 0.35% of memory CD8 clonotypes were shared across a few donors.

From its cysteine to its phenylalanine, the CDR3 spans 16 amino acids. Only the CDR3 region is kept as DNA, spanning 48 bases read in frame from base 1. The germline V gene supplies CDR1 SGHVS and CDR2 FNYEAQ. The germline V and J ends show losses of 0 bases and 4 bases respectively, and no gene match explains 4 bases of the junction. Note on this clone: The antigen it recognizes is unknown. Base-call qualities are not available, and no considerably larger clone is one nucleotide away.

TCR CDR3 regions were amplified from genomic DNA by multiplex PCR using the deep immunoSEQ assay. Extracted genomic DNA from each cell subset was spread evenly across all wells of several immunoSEQ 96-well plates, with each plate serving as a replicate. For sorted subsets, 200 to 250 ng of genomic DNA, equivalent to 25,000 to 35,000 T cell genomes, went into each replicate PCR. The purified libraries were quantified using a Qubit 3.0 fluorometer, sized with a Bioanalyzer 2100, and then quantified again using the KAPA Library Quantification kit. A separate single-read 150-cycle Illumina NextSeq 550 flow cell was used to sequence each immunoSEQ 96-well plate. Under the source paper's analysis protocol: Because only junctional sequences without quality scores were contained in the immunoSEQ output, filtering matching that applied to full-length reads could not be performed. To assign V/J genes and CDR3, sequences were annotated against IMGT germline references using PyIR, a Python wrapper for IgBLAST v1.9. Reads were filtered out if the reads had weak V/J assignments (E-value above 1e-6), no CDR3, stop codons, out-of-frame junctions, or ambiguous translated residues. V3J clonotypes were defined as sequences sharing the same inferred V gene, J gene, and CDR3 amino acid sequence. Percentage overlap between repertoires was calculated by dividing the number of shared unique clonotypes by the size of the smaller repertoire. Repertoire richness was assessed with RTK rarefaction, the Chao1 estimator, and Recon v2.1 estimates of unobserved clonotypes. OLGA was used to compute generation probabilities for all TCRbeta clonotypes that the gDNA method yielded from a handful of donors. Here the immuneACCESS table is served through TCRdb, limited to in-frame sequences with V and J called. Missing clones are a known gap in these copies; in checked studies unresolved V genes cover under half, and the rest lacks a known reason. Clone size and V and J calls were adopted from that table, with D and trimming inferred from the DNA. Across this sample there are hundreds of thousands of clones, with 96% seen only once. The ten largest clones represent around 0.1% of the sample.

For the CD8 naive samples, CD45RO-negative cells were positively selected for CCR7, yielding a CD45RA+CCR7+ population from which TemRA cells were excluded. Donors were healthy HIV-negative adults with no recently reported acute infections or vaccinations. All donors were Caucasian adults living in Nashville, Tennessee, USA. Blood was obtained by leukapheresis, after which PBMCs were separated by Ficoll-Histopaque density gradient centrifugation and cryopreserved in liquid nitrogen vapor phase. Analytical flow cytometry was used to check the purity and quantity of every magnetically sorted T cell population. Genomic DNA was isolated from each sorted fraction and quantified by UV absorbance on a Nanodrop 2000c.

The sequence is built from TRBV7-6 and TRBJ2-1; 9 junctional bases match TRBD1. Specimen: naive CD8+ T cells sorted from blood. Interpreted using the paper, the cell subset or site label stands for: CD45RA+CCR7+. The receptor was isolated from a woman in her twenties or thirties in good health. The CDR3: CASSLARGQGYNEQFF. The nucleotides read TGTGCCAGCAGCTTAGCACGGGGACAGGGTTACAATGAGCAGTTCTTC.